A selection of T cell receptor beta chains follows, all from one sample in a study of blood T cell repertoires in COVID-19. This table comes from immunoSEQ multiplex PCR, and its TCRdb copy is limited to in-frame clones, with some not included. Counted here are about 54,000 clones, more than 75% occurring once; the ten biggest clones make up approximately 4.5%. Sequencing was done on a sample of peripheral blood. The receptors were sampled from a man between 40 and 49 years old with active COVID-19. Both conserved end residues are part of each CDR3. A D gene is named only where the DNA matches it firmly. For some rows the clone size is stated as once, few or many, or as a class when expanded; others skip it.

abundance	v_gene	j_gene	d_gene	CDR3nt	CDR3aa
once	TRBV5-1	TRBJ1-1	TRBD1	TGCGCCAGCAGCTTAAATCCGGGACAGAGTATTAACACTGAAGCTTTCTTT	CASSLNPGQSINTEAFF
few	TRBV4-2	TRBJ1-2	-	TGTGCCAGCAGCCAAGGTCGCGGAGTGAACTATGGCTACACCTTC	CASSQGRGVNYGYTF
-	TRBV27	TRBJ1-6	-	TGTGCCAGCAGCAAAGCAGGGTCACCCCTCCACTTT	CASSKAGSPLHF
-	TRBV5-1	TRBJ1-2	-	TGCGCCAGCAGAGCGGACGACTATGGCTACACCTTC	CASRADDYGYTF
-	TRBV19	TRBJ2-3	TRBD2	TGTGCCAGTATCCCGCGCGCGGGAGTTAAAGATACGCAGTATTTT	CASIPRAGVKDTQYF
-	TRBV6-1	TRBJ1-5	-	TGTGCCAGCAGTGAAGCGCTAGGAGCGAGCAATCAGCCCCAGCATTTT	CASSEALGASNQPQHF
-	TRBV30	TRBJ2-1	-	TGTGCCTGGAGGTTTTCAGGTTACTCCTACAATGAGCAGTTCTTC	CAWRFSGYSYNEQFF
-	TRBV18	TRBJ2-1	-	TGTGCCAGCTCACCAGGGGTGGGAGAGGGCTCCTACAATGAGCAGTTCTTC	CASSPGVGEGSYNEQFF
once	TRBV9	TRBJ2-1	TRBD1	TGTGCCAGCAGCTTACAGGGGGCTCCCTACAATGAGCAGTTCTTC	CASSLQGAPYNEQFF
-	TRBV27	TRBJ2-2	TRBD1	TGTGCCAGCAGTCTACGACAGGGGAACGTTAACACCGGGGAGCTGTTTTTT	CASSLRQGNVNTGELFF
-	TRBV5-4	TRBJ2-7	-	TGTGCCAGCAGCGATAGCGTACTCTACGAGCAGTACTTC	CASSDSVLYEQYF
-	TRBV5-1	TRBJ1-2	-	TGCGCCAGCAGCTACGACACTTATGGCTACACCTTC	CASSYDTYGYTF
-	TRBV7-9	TRBJ1-1	-	TGTGCCAGCAGTCCTGGACTGACCGGGGCTTTCTTT	CASSPGLTGAFF
-	TRBV29-1	TRBJ2-1	TRBD2	TGCAGCTCAAGGGAGGGATCCTACAATGAGCAGTTCTTC	CSSREGSYNEQFF
-	TRBV30	TRBJ1-1	TRBD1	TGTGCCTGGGACTCAGGGGGCCAGAACACTGAAGCTTTCTTT	CAWDSGGQNTEAFF
-	TRBV19	TRBJ1-2	-	TGTGCCAGTACCATAGGAGGGTATGGCTACACCTTC	CASTIGGYGYTF
-	TRBV28	TRBJ2-4	-	TGTGCCAGCAGTAGCCCCGTGACGGGTTTTAAAAACATTCAGTACTTC	CASSSPVTGFKNIQYF
-	TRBV4-1	TRBJ2-7	TRBD2	TGCGCCAGCAGCCAGGGGGGGGGTTTGGCCTACGAGCAGTACTTC	CASSQGGGLAYEQYF
-	TRBV28	TRBJ2-1	-	TGTGCCAGCAGGGGAGGGGACAGGGCACTTATATCTTTAGCGGGAGTAAGTCACAATGAGCAGTTCTTC	CASRGGDRALISLAGVSHNEQFF
-	TRBV11-2	TRBJ2-3	TRBD2	TGTGCCAGCAGCCGCGGACTAGCGGGAGCCAGAGATACGCAGTATTTT	CASSRGLAGARDTQYF
-	TRBV29-1	TRBJ2-5	TRBD1	TGCAGCGTTGAGTCTGGACAGGGGGTTATAGTGGGAGAGACCCAGTACTTC	CSVESGQGVIVGETQYF
-	TRBV2	TRBJ2-1	TRBD2	TGTGCCAGCAGTGAAAGACTAGCGGGAGTCCTGGACAATGAGCAGTTCTTC	CASSERLAGVLDNEQFF
-	TRBV19	TRBJ1-1	-	TGTGCCAGTAGTGTGCAGACCGCGGCCATGAACACTGAAGCTTTCTTT	CASSVQTAAMNTEAFF
once	TRBV5-1	TRBJ1-1	TRBD1	TGCGCCAGCAGCCTAGGACAGGGGGACTTGAACACTGAAGCTTTCTTT	CASSLGQGDLNTEAFF
-	TRBV27	TRBJ2-2	-	TGTGCCAGCAGAGTGTCGGGAAACACCGGGGAGCTGTTTTTT	CASRVSGNTGELFF
-	TRBV11-2	TRBJ1-1	-	TGTGCCAGCAGCTTAGGCAGGGGAACTGAAGCTTTCTTT	CASSLGRGTEAFF
once	TRBV5-1	TRBJ2-3	TRBD2	TGCGCCAGCAGCTTTAGCGGGGCAGATACGCAGTATTTT	CASSFSGADTQYF